This section outlines one TCR beta chain sequence together with its context. The specificity of this receptor is unknown. No much larger clonotype is one base removed from it; base qualities were not supplied. This entry is derived from a study of prognosis after radiotherapy for stage I lung cancer (dated by TCRdb to the early 2020s). The study in broad terms: Over 15 stage I NSCLC patients were enrolled in Nanjing, China, between early 2018 and 2019. Approximately 14 of the patients presented with newly diagnosed primary stage I lung tumors; five or six had oligometastatic NSCLC following surgical resection of the primary tumor. SBRT was delivered in 3 to 5 fractions with a biologically effective dose of at least 100 Gy, and image-guided IMRT or VMAT was used for delivery. This study profiled peripheral blood TCR beta repertoires from stage I NSCLC patients before and after stereotactic body radiotherapy and linked the repertoires to distant failure. Every patient was regarded as medically inoperable, because of comorbidities in 11 to 12 cases and refusal of surgery in roughly 7 cases. More than ten patients had adenocarcinoma and several had squamous cell carcinoma as the tumor histology. The cohort was made up of about a dozen men and roughly 6 women, with a median age of around 70 years and an age range of 53 to 84 years. About 20% of the 19 patients developed distant metastases after SBRT, at a median of approximately 7 months; the other 15 showed no significant progression. In every patient, SBRT was given without any concurrent therapy. The study took one blood sample before SBRT and one after SBRT from each of 19 patients and sequenced all 40 or so samples. Summary of the overall study and its limitations: Tumor specificity of expanded TCR clones was not determined. After SBRT, the count of unique TCR clones dropped from a median of roughly 9,700 beforehand to 6,500 to 7,500 afterward (Wilcoxon paired P=0.011). Post-SBRT Shannon entropy and its change from baseline were lower in patients who developed distant metastases; baseline Shannon entropy was not associated with metastases. TRBV and TRBJ usage frequencies reportedly varied with metastasis status, involving two V genes at baseline and 9 or 10 V and two J genes after SBRT. None of the reported P values were adjusted for multiple comparisons. Limitations of the study included a small cohort and short follow-up, and the study findings need independent validation.

All patients had node-negative disease on CT and PET/CT, and none had a history of other malignancies or prior chemotherapy or radiotherapy. At each of two time points, roughly 6.3 milliliters of peripheral venous blood were collected into EDTA tubes. Ficoll-Paque Plus density-gradient centrifugation was used to isolate PBMCs. Samples were stored at -80°C immediately after collection until analysis. Trimming takes 11 bases off V and 0 bases off J; junction bases not matched to a gene: 6. From a lookup of the germline V gene, CDR1 and CDR2 are ENHRY and SYGVKD. The CDR3 numbers 14 residues from cysteine through phenylalanine. Of the read, only the CDR3 DNA is kept; its 42 bases are in frame from base 1. Two rounds of multiplex PCR on genomic DNA were used to amplify the TCR beta CDR3 region. In the first round of PCR, primers specific to each TRBV and TRBJ gene were used, and the primer sequences are filed in Chinese patent CN105087789A. Universal primers were used in the second round of PCR. The Roche High Pure PCR Template Preparation Kit was used to extract genomic DNA from frozen PBMCs. An Illumina HiSeq 3000 was used to sequence the libraries paired-end with 151 bp reads. The study's own analysis went as follows. CutAdapt was used to remove raw reads lacking the multiplex PCR primer sequences. Using PEAR, the high-quality paired reads were merged into contigs. MiXCR assigned TRB V, D and J gene segments to each contig by aligning to reference sequences. To remove sequencing errors, CDR3 sequences were clustered according to base quality and sequence similarity. Shannon entropy normalized by the natural log of productive TCR sequence number was used as the measure of diversity. One minus Shannon entropy divided by the natural log of the number of unique clonotypes was used as the definition of clonality. Using the Youden index from ROC curves, the researchers picked the repertoire-metric cut-offs for progression-free survival, and all analyses were carried out in R 3.5.3. Using fastp trimming at Q25 and MiXCR clonotype assembly, TCRdb reanalyzed the public sequencing data and kept in-frame beta chains. Merged by CDR3 protein, the rows form single entries marked with the most common genes and DNA. The V and J calls come from TCRdb's annotation, not from the publication. The sample includes 30,000 to 40,000 distinct CDR3 sequences, with 30% to 35% observed a single time. The ten largest clones capture around 16% of the sample.

This TCR came from a donor aged 50 or older with non-small cell lung cancer. The sequence is built from TRBV10-3 and TRBJ2-1, and TRBD1 matches 8 of the central bases. The source was PBMCs, collected before or after stereotactic body radiation therapy (not recorded which). The CDR3 reads as follows: CASEGQGSYNEQFF. Read as DNA, the sequence is TGTGCCTCGGAAGGACAGGGCTCCTACAATGAGCAGTTCTTC.